The next 16 T cell receptor beta chains were all read from a single sample in a study of OX40 agonist ivuxolimab in advanced cancers. Here immunoSEQ multiplex PCR was the method, and the copy in TCRdb shows in-frame clones only, minus some. The sample has about 75,000 clones; roughly 85% are singletons. The sample consisted of CD4+ or CD8+ T cells sorted from blood, taken in a trial of the OX40 agonist ivuxolimab. Receptors originate from an adult with an advanced solid tumor such as melanoma, head and neck, liver or kidney cancer.

This clone has more than one count but fewer than ten. Germline and junction disagree at one end, which may indicate a read error. The rearrangement uses TRBV7-7 and TRBJ1-2, with TRBD1 identical over 9 bases. From germline, CDR1 is SSHAT and CDR2 FNYEAQ (reference sequence). The CDR3 totals 15 residues. The CDR3 protein is CASSLRTGVNYGYTF. In DNA form, the CDR3 reads TGTGCTAGCAGCTTAAGGACAGGGGTTAACTATGGCTACACCTTC.

As to this clone: Other DNA sequences in the sample encode the same CDR3. Here the CDR3 reads CASSPGLAGAVDTQYF. The CDR3 bases are TGTGCCAGCAGCCCGGGACTAGCGGGAGCGGTAGATACGCAGTATTTT. This chain connects TRBV5-6 to TRBJ2-3, with 14 bases aligning to TRBD2. This CDR3 spans 16 amino acids. Trimming cost V 4 bases and J 5 bases; bases outside gene matches: 6. Germline CDR1 and CDR2: SGHDT and YYEEEE.

The table lists this clone with a few counts. This chain connects TRBV28 to TRBJ1-1; D not certain. The CDR3 runs 13 residues. Germline V gene lookup returns CDR1 MDHEN and CDR2 SYDVKM. The V end lost 7 bases, the J end lost 1 base, and 10 bases lay between the germline ends. CDR3 residues: CASIPNQNTEAFF. CDR3 nucleotide sequence: TGTGCCAGCATTCCAAATCAGAACACTGAAGCTTTCTTT.

J is TRBJ2-1 and V is TRBV14; D is perhaps TRBD1 or TRBD2 (5 bases each). Germline CDR1 reads SGHDN; CDR2 reads FVKESK. The V end lost 0 bases, the J end lost 4 bases, and 13 bases lay between the germline ends. The length of the CDR3 is 16 residues. CDR3 in DNA: TGTGCCAGCAGCCAAGAGAGGCAGGGAGAATACAATGAGCAGTTCTTC. This codes for CASSQERQGEYNEQFF. Looking up the rest from reference TRBV14 and TRBJ2-1 gives the full variable domain: EAGVTQFPSHSVIEKGQTVTLRCDPISGHDNLYWYRRVMGKEIKFLLHFVKESKQDESGMPNNRFLAERTGGTYSTLKVQPAELEDSGVYFCASSQERQGEYNEQFFGPGTRLTVL.

The chain links TRBV28 to TRBJ1-2; possible D gene TRBD1, 5 bases. The CDR3 runs 14 residues. Per the germline V gene, CDR1 is MDHEN and CDR2 is SYDVKM. V dropped 4 bases and J dropped 4 bases, with 13 bases sitting between them. The CDR3 DNA reads as TGTGCCAGCAGTTCCCTTACAGGCCCCTATGGCTACACCTTC. This gives the protein CASSSLTGPYGYTF.

The rearrangement joins TRBV6-1 to TRBJ1-5, with D possibly matching TRBD1 (5 bases). The CDR3 spans 17 residues. Germline V gives CDR1 MNHNS, CDR2 SASEGT. The germline V and J ends were trimmed by 3 bases and 0 bases, with 15 bases remaining between them. CDR3 residues: CASSDPAGKYSNQPQHF. CDR3 nucleotides: TGTGCCAGCAGTGACCCCGCAGGGAAATATAGCAATCAGCCCCAGCATTTT.

This chain uses TRBV19 with TRBJ2-5; D remains unclear. V was pared by 4 bases and J by 0 bases, with 12 bases between. The germline V gene encodes CDR1 LNHDA and CDR2 SQIVND (reference sequence). The CDR3 consists of 15 residues. The CDR3 spells CASSTSTGYQETQYF. The CDR3 nucleotides read TGTGCCAGTAGTACGTCGACCGGGTACCAAGAGACCCAGTACTTC.

This rearrangement joins TRBV28 to TRBJ2-7; D gene ambiguous. Trimming stripped 6 bases from V and 0 bases from J, with 9 bases between. There are 13 residues in the CDR3. Germline V gene data show CDR1 as MDHEN and CDR2 as SYDVKM. The CDR3 DNA follows: TGTGCCAGCAGGAATAGGGACTCCTACGAGCAGTACTTC. It translates to CASRNRDSYEQYF. Complete variable domain (other parts from reference TRBV28 and TRBJ2-7): DVKVTQSSRYLVKRTGEKVFLECVQDMDHENMFWYRQDPGLGLRLIYFSYDVKMKEKGDIPEGYSVSREKKERFSLILESASTNQTSMYLCASRNRDSYEQYFGPGTRLTVT.

The chain is built from TRBV6-5 and TRBJ2-4; no reliable D call. This CDR3 is built from 13 residues. V lost 4 bases, J lost 10 bases, and 14 bases lay in between. Germline CDR1 and CDR2: MNHEY and SVGAGI. The CDR3 DNA reads as TGTGCCAGCAGTTCCGGGCCTTTCGAGATTCAGTACTTC. This translates into CASSSGPFEIQYF.

This clone was seen only a few times. The chain recombines TRBV5-1 with TRBJ1-3; TRBD1 agrees at 7 bases. CDR1 is SGHRS and CDR2 is YFSETQ in the germline V gene. This CDR3 has 15 residues. Unmatched junction bases numbered 5, after V lost 2 bases and J lost 3 bases. DNA for the CDR3: TGCGCCAGCAGCTTAAGGGGGCAAAGTGGAAACACCATATATTTT. This gives the protein CASSLRGQSGNTIYF.

The rearrangement links TRBV6-5 to TRBJ2-1; 8 positions match TRBD2. This CDR3 is 15 amino acids long. Germline V gene sequence: CDR1 MNHEY, CDR2 SVGAGI. The V gene end was trimmed by 5 bases and the J gene end by 5 bases; junction bases not matched to a gene: 8. CDR3 in DNA: TGTGCCAGCAGTCTAACTAGCGGATACAACAATGAGCAGTTCTTC. It codes for CASSLTSGYNNEQFF.

This chain joins TRBV6-5 and TRBJ1-3; 8 nucleotides match TRBD1. This CDR3 has 12 amino acids. The ends lost 10 bases at V and 4 bases at J; junction bases unmatched: 3. Germline assignment: CDR1 MNHEY and CDR2 SVGAGI. The CDR3 DNA is TGTGCCACCAGGACAGGGGGAAACACCATATATTTT. It encodes CATRTGGNTIYF.

The chain is built from TRBV27 and TRBJ1-2; 8 bases fit TRBD1. Germline V gene lookup returns CDR1 MNHEY and CDR2 SMNVEV (reference sequence). The CDR3 spans 13 residues. V dropped 7 bases and J dropped 13; count of bases not matched to a gene: 14. This CDR3 is CASKAQGDPESTF. CDR3 DNA sequence: TGTGCCAGCAAGGCACAGGGGGACCCCGAATCCACCTTC.

V usage is TRBV6-5 and J usage is TRBJ2-1; tentatively, D is TRBD2 (5 bases). Trimming took off 2 bases at V and 8 bases at J, with 16 bases between the two ends. Germline CDR1 reads MNHEY; CDR2 reads SVGAGI. CDR3 length: 15 amino acids. The CDR3 region is CASSYGALAIDEQFF. The CDR3 DNA follows: TGTGCCAGCAGTTACGGCGCTCTAGCCATCGATGAGCAGTTCTTC.

The J gene is TRBJ2-7, the V gene TRBV7-9, with D perhaps being TRBD1 or TRBD2 (5 bases each). Germline-derived CDR1 and CDR2 are SEHNR and FQNEAQ (reference sequence). With 5 bases removed from V and 7 bases from J, the gap between germline ends came to 27 bases. This CDR3 has 17 residues. CDR3 region: CASSPIIRDLNRGEQYF. The CDR3 region has the DNA TGTGCCAGCAGCCCTATAATCCGGGACCTCAACCGAGGGGAGCAGTACTTC.

This clone was seen only a few times. This chain connects TRBV5-6 to TRBJ2-2; D unclear. The CDR3 is made up of 12 amino acids. CDR1 is SGHDT and CDR2 is YYEEEE in the germline V gene. The germline V and J ends were trimmed by 0 bases and 7 bases, with 4 bases remaining between them. The CDR3 is CASSLVNGELFF. The CDR3 region has the DNA TGTGCCAGCAGCTTGGTGAACGGGGAGCTGTTTTTT. Using reference TRBV5-6 and TRBJ2-2 for the parts outside the CDR3, the full variable domain is DAGVTQSPTHLIKTRGQQVTLRCSPKSGHDTVSWYQQALGQGPQFIFQYYEEEERQRGNFPDRFSGHQFPNYSSELNVNALLLGDSALYLCASSLVNGELFFGEGSRLTVL.